The rows below give T cell receptor beta chains drawn from one sample of a study of T cell responses to AZD1222 COVID-19 vaccine. Here immunoSEQ multiplex PCR was the method, and the copy in TCRdb shows in-frame clones only, minus some. The table has about 70,000 clones, over 80% seen once. The source material was peripheral blood, sampled on day 0 of AZD1222 vaccination. The receptor source for this set is an adult in good health. Each CDR3 is given with its conserved first and last residue. The D gene is left open where the match is weak. Expanded clones get a size class; other rows say once, few or many, or leave the size out.

J gene | V gene | clone size | D gene | CDR3 protein | CDR3 DNA
TRBJ2-2 | TRBV29-1 | NA | TRBD2 | CSVEGLAGASNTGELFF | TGCAGCGTTGAAGGGCTAGCGGGGGCCTCGAACACCGGGGAGCTGTTTTTT
TRBJ2-7 | TRBV28 | once | TRBD2 | CASSPQGPTSGNLYEQYF | TGTGCCAGCAGTCCCCAGGGCCCGACTAGCGGAAACCTCTACGAGCAGTACTTC
TRBJ1-1 | TRBV6-4 | NA | NA | CASSDGGTEAFF | TGTGCCAGCAGTGACGGAGGGACTGAAGCTTTCTTT
TRBJ1-1 | TRBV5-5 | NA | NA | CASSSQYENTEAFF | TGTGCCAGCAGCAGCCAGTACGAGAACACTGAAGCTTTCTTT
TRBJ1-2 | TRBV7-9 | NA | NA | CASSPVVAGNYGYTF | TGTGCCAGCAGCCCGGTCGTGGCAGGGAACTATGGCTACACCTTC
TRBJ1-2 | TRBV3-1/TRBV3-2 | NA | NA | CASSLLGTRDYGYTF | TGTGCCAGCAGCCTACTCGGGACGAGGGACTATGGCTACACCTTC
TRBJ1-2 | TRBV5-4 | NA | NA | CASSLGGTDPEGYTF | TGTGCCAGCAGCTTGGGTGGGACGGACCCGGAGGGCTACACCTTC
TRBJ2-1 | TRBV28 | NA | TRBD1 | CASSFLGQGGLYEQFF | TGTGCCAGCAGTTTCTTGGGACAGGGGGGTTTATATGAGCAGTTCTTC
TRBJ2-5 | TRBV11-2 | once | TRBD1 | CASSLGQTQETQYF | TGTGCCAGCAGCTTGGGACAGACACAAGAGACCCAGTACTTC
TRBJ1-2 | TRBV3-1/TRBV3-2 | NA | NA | CASSRTQGSYDYGYTF | TGTGCCAGCAGCCGAACACAGGGATCCTATGACTATGGCTACACCTTC
TRBJ2-7 | TRBV18 | NA | TRBD1 | CASSPRGLYEQYF | TGTGCCAGCTCACCAAGGGGGCTCTACGAGCAGTACTTC
TRBJ2-7 | TRBV3-1/TRBV3-2 | NA | NA | CASSQTWSGEQYF | TGTGCCAGCAGCCAAACGTGGAGCGGCGAGCAGTACTTC
TRBJ2-5 | TRBV15 | NA | NA | CATGRGRTKETQYF | TGTGCCACGGGCCGGGGACGCACCAAAGAGACCCAGTACTTC
TRBJ2-1 | TRBV28 | NA | NA | CASSLSGYNEQFF | TGTGCCAGCAGTTTATCGGGGTACAATGAGCAGTTCTTC
TRBJ2-2 | TRBV4-1 | NA | TRBD1 | CASSRNLGQTNTGELFF | TGCGCCAGCAGCCGAAATCTGGGACAGACGAACACCGGGGAGCTGTTTTTT
TRBJ1-3 | TRBV5-5 | once | NA | CASSFDISSGNTIYF | TGTGCCAGCAGCTTTGACATTAGCTCTGGAAACACCATATATTTT
TRBJ1-4 | TRBV5-1 | NA | TRBD1 | CASSPTIIRGAVGSNEKLFF | TGCGCCAGCAGCCCGACAATTATCAGGGGGGCCGTGGGGTCTAATGAAAAACTGTTTTTT
TRBJ1-1 | TRBV19 | NA | NA | CASSMGFLMNTEAFF | TGTGCCAGTAGTATGGGGTTCTTGATGAACACTGAAGCTTTCTTT
TRBJ1-5 | TRBV6-4 | NA | NA | CASSRDSNQPQHF | TGTGCCAGCAGCCGGGACAGCAATCAGCCCCAGCATTTT
TRBJ2-1 | TRBV25-1 | NA | NA | CASTGLGDTDNEQFF | TGTGCCAGCACCGGACTCGGAGACACAGACAATGAGCAGTTCTTC
TRBJ1-2 | TRBV2 | NA | TRBD1 | CASTPDRGIGGYGYTF | TGTGCCAGCACTCCCGACAGGGGGATCGGAGGGTATGGCTACACCTTC
TRBJ2-7 | TRBV5-1 | NA | NA | CASRSIPSSYEQYF | TGCGCCAGCCGATCTATACCGTCCTCCTACGAGCAGTACTTC
TRBJ1-6 | TRBV19 | NA | TRBD1 | CASSVQGDSTPLHF | TGTGCCAGTAGTGTACAGGGGGATAGTACACCCCTCCACTTT
TRBJ1-6 | TRBV7-9 | NA | NA | CASSLTLKGSPLHF | TGTGCCAGCAGCTTAACACTAAAGGGCTCACCCCTCCACTTT
TRBJ2-1 | TRBV6-5 | NA | TRBD2 | CASSYSSSGGDNEQFF | TGTGCCAGCAGTTACTCGAGTAGCGGGGGGGACAATGAGCAGTTCTTC
TRBJ1-5 | TRBV5-1 | NA | NA | CASSPTDMNQPQHF | TGCGCCAGCAGCCCGACAGATATGAATCAGCCCCAGCATTTT
TRBJ1-6 | TRBV23-1 | NA | NA | CASSQSARPGHSNSPLHF | TGCGCCAGCAGTCAATCCGCCAGGCCCGGCCACAGCAATTCACCCCTCCACTTT
TRBJ2-2 | TRBV14 | NA | TRBD1 | CASSRRQGVQNTGELFF | TGTGCCAGCAGCAGACGACAGGGGGTCCAGAACACCGGGGAGCTGTTTTTT
TRBJ2-6 | TRBV30 | NA | NA | CAWSVPGGANVLTF | TGTGCCTGGAGTGTACCGGGGGGGGCCAACGTCCTGACTTTC
TRBJ1-2 | TRBV7-2 | NA | TRBD1 | CASTPGGGRGVYGYTF | TGTGCCAGCACGCCAGGCGGGGGCAGGGGGGTCTATGGCTACACCTTC
TRBJ2-7 | TRBV13 | NA | TRBD1 | CASSLDRAYEQYF | TGTGCCAGCAGCTTGGACAGGGCCTACGAGCAGTACTTC
TRBJ2-7 | TRBV2 | NA | NA | CASSPRSQGGYEQYF | TGTGCCAGCAGTCCCCGTAGCCAGGGCGGCTACGAGCAGTACTTC
TRBJ1-1 | TRBV7-3 | few | TRBD1 | CASSTTGSTEAFF | TGTGCCAGCAGCACGACAGGGAGCACTGAAGCTTTCTTT
TRBJ2-7 | TRBV5-1 | NA | NA | CASSLIPSSYEQYF | TGCGCCAGCAGCCTCATCCCAAGCTCCTACGAGCAGTACTTC
TRBJ1-1 | TRBV10-3 | NA | TRBD1 | CAIRGTANTEAFF | TGTGCCATCAGGGGGACAGCGAACACTGAAGCTTTCTTT
TRBJ2-6 | TRBV7-2 | NA | NA | CASSIQGSGANVLTF | TGTGCCAGCAGCATACAGGGCTCTGGGGCCAACGTCCTGACTTTC
TRBJ2-6 | TRBV6-1 | NA | NA | CASSEGEAGANVLTF | TGTGCCAGCAGTGAAGGGGAGGCTGGGGCCAACGTCCTGACTTTC
TRBJ1-5 | TRBV2 | NA | NA | CASSRQDSNQPQHF | TGTGCCAGCAGCCGACAGGATAGCAATCAGCCCCAGCATTTT
TRBJ2-7 | TRBV28 | NA | NA | CASSFAISFGAYEQYF | TGTGCCAGCAGTTTCGCGATTTCATTCGGGGCCTACGAGCAGTACTTC
TRBJ2-7 | TRBV14 | NA | NA | CASSPPYEQYF | TGTGCCAGCAGCCCCCCCTACGAGCAGTACTTC
TRBJ2-7 | TRBV7-8 | NA | NA | CASSLGFSYEQYF | TGTGCCAGCAGCTTAGGGTTCTCCTACGAGCAGTACTTC
TRBJ1-1 | TRBV7-2 | NA | NA | CASSLMEWTEAFF | TGTGCCAGCAGCTTAATGGAGTGGACTGAAGCTTTCTTT
TRBJ1-2 | TRBV28 | NA | TRBD1 | CASRRTGGGYGYTF | TGTGCCAGCAGGCGTACAGGGGGCGGGTATGGCTACACCTTC
TRBJ1-2 | TRBV6-5 | once | NA | CASSYSPDTTNYGYTF | TGTGCCAGCAGTTACTCTCCAGATACGACTAACTATGGCTACACCTTC
TRBJ2-7 | TRBV19 | NA | TRBD1 | CASSYPGQGSYEQYF | TGTGCCAGTAGCTATCCGGGACAGGGGTCCTACGAGCAGTACTTC
TRBJ1-1 | TRBV27 | NA | NA | CASSLYESSEAFF | TGTGCCAGCAGTTTATATGAGTCGTCTGAAGCTTTCTTT
TRBJ1-2 | TRBV2 | NA | NA | CASRAGAGYTF | TGTGCCAGCAGGGCAGGGGCCGGCTACACCTTC
TRBJ1-6 | TRBV6-6 | NA | TRBD1 | CASTTGTGQGNSPLHF | TGTGCCAGCACCACAGGGACAGGGCAGGGTAATTCACCCCTCCACTTT
TRBJ1-1 | TRBV24-1 | NA | NA | CATSDLTGLNTEAFF | TGTGCCACCAGTGATTTGACAGGGCTTAACACTGAAGCTTTCTTT
TRBJ1-2 | TRBV6-5 | few | TRBD1 | CATVGQGKSNYGYTF | TGTGCCACTGTGGGACAGGGCAAGTCTAACTATGGCTACACCTTC